Listed below are T cell receptor beta chains from one sample, sequenced in a study of cytomegalovirus exposure and HLA in healthy donors. Sequenced by immunoSEQ multiplex PCR; TCRdb stores in-frame clones only, minus some. The sample lists more than 85,000 clones, about 80% seen once, with 3.5% to 4.5% in the top ten. The sample comprised PBMCs. The receptors were gathered from a female donor in good health and CMV-seropositive. Both conserved end residues are part of each CDR3. The order of the fields is J gene, D gene, V gene, clone size, CDR3 length, CDR3 DNA, CDR3 protein. The D gene is left open where the match is weak. Clone size is not always given. Where it is, it says once, few, many or a class for expanded clones.

j_call: TRBJ1-1
d_call: -
v_call: TRBV5-1
clone_size: -
cdr3_length: 14
cdr3_nt: TGCGCCAGCAGCTTGGCCTCAGCGGGTCTTGAAGCTTTCTTT
cdr3_aa: CASSLASAGLEAFF

j_call: TRBJ1-1
d_call: TRBD1
v_call: TRBV7-2
clone_size: -
cdr3_length: 14
cdr3_nt: TGTGCCAGCAGTTATCCCGGGACAGGGGGCCAAGCTTTCTTT
cdr3_aa: CASSYPGTGGQAFF

j_call: TRBJ1-5
d_call: -
v_call: TRBV6-1
clone_size: few
cdr3_length: 15
cdr3_nt: TGTGCCAGCAGTGAAGGTCGTACAGGGTATCAGCCCCAGCATTTT
cdr3_aa: CASSEGRTGYQPQHF

j_call: TRBJ1-2
d_call: -
v_call: TRBV11-2
clone_size: -
cdr3_length: 13
cdr3_nt: TGTGCCAGCAGCTTAGAGGGGGGCTATGGCTACACCTTC
cdr3_aa: CASSLEGGYGYTF

j_call: TRBJ1-5
d_call: -
v_call: TRBV15
clone_size: -
cdr3_length: 17
cdr3_nt: TGTGCCACCAGCAGAGGGGTAGGGGGATATAGCAATCAGCCCCAGCATTTT
cdr3_aa: CATSRGVGGYSNQPQHF

j_call: TRBJ2-7
d_call: TRBD1
v_call: TRBV5-6
clone_size: -
cdr3_length: 14
cdr3_nt: TGTGCCAGCAGCTTGGGACAGGGTGGCGACGAGCAGTACTTC
cdr3_aa: CASSLGQGGDEQYF

j_call: TRBJ1-1
d_call: -
v_call: TRBV7-9
clone_size: -
cdr3_length: 16
cdr3_nt: TGTGCCAGCAGCTTATCGCGGGCGGGAACGAACACTGAAGCTTTCTTT
cdr3_aa: CASSLSRAGTNTEAFF

j_call: TRBJ2-1
d_call: -
v_call: TRBV6-4
clone_size: -
cdr3_length: 14
cdr3_nt: TGTGCCAGCAAACTCGGGAGCTCCTACAATGAGCAGTTCTTC
cdr3_aa: CASKLGSSYNEQFF

j_call: TRBJ1-1
d_call: -
v_call: TRBV27
clone_size: -
cdr3_length: 16
cdr3_nt: TGTGCCAGCAGTCTATACTACTCGGGGGACAACACTGAAGCTTTCTTT
cdr3_aa: CASSLYYSGDNTEAFF

j_call: TRBJ2-2
d_call: -
v_call: TRBV18
clone_size: -
cdr3_length: 17
cdr3_nt: TGTGCCAGCTCAGGTGGACAGTCGAAGACAAACACCGGGGAGCTGTTTTTT
cdr3_aa: CASSGGQSKTNTGELFF

j_call: TRBJ1-4
d_call: -
v_call: TRBV5-4
clone_size: -
cdr3_length: 13
cdr3_nt: TGTACCAGCAGCTCAGGGTCTAATGAAAAACTGTTTTTT
cdr3_aa: CTSSSGSNEKLFF

j_call: TRBJ1-6
d_call: -
v_call: TRBV6-5
clone_size: once
cdr3_length: 13
cdr3_nt: TGTGCCAGCAGTAACCAGTATAATTCACCCCTCCACTTT
cdr3_aa: CASSNQYNSPLHF

j_call: TRBJ1-1
d_call: TRBD1
v_call: TRBV6-1
clone_size: medium-sized
cdr3_length: 13
cdr3_nt: TGTGCCAGCAGGGACAGGGCGGCCACTGAAGCTTTCTTT
cdr3_aa: CASRDRAATEAFF

j_call: TRBJ2-2
d_call: TRBD2
v_call: TRBV7-2
clone_size: -
cdr3_length: 15
cdr3_nt: TGTGCCAGCAGCGCCGGGCTAGCGGGGGGGTCTGCTCCGTTTTTT
cdr3_aa: CASSAGLAGGSAPFF

j_call: TRBJ2-2
d_call: -
v_call: TRBV4-2
clone_size: -
cdr3_length: 14
cdr3_nt: TGTGCCAGCAGCCAAGATGGGGCTACAGGGGAGCTGTTTTTT
cdr3_aa: CASSQDGATGELFF

j_call: TRBJ1-1
d_call: -
v_call: TRBV5-1
clone_size: -
cdr3_length: 17
cdr3_nt: TGCGCCAGCAGCTTGGCCCGGCAGGCTCTGAGGAACACTGAAGCTTTCTTT
cdr3_aa: CASSLARQALRNTEAFF

j_call: TRBJ1-5
d_call: -
v_call: TRBV30
clone_size: -
cdr3_length: 13
cdr3_nt: TGTGCCTGGAGTGCCGGGAGCAATCAGCCCCAGCATTTT
cdr3_aa: CAWSAGSNQPQHF

j_call: TRBJ2-1
d_call: -
v_call: TRBV27
clone_size: few
cdr3_length: 15
cdr3_nt: TGTGCCAGCAGTTTGGGGCAGGGTGGCTACAATGAGCAGTTCTTC
cdr3_aa: CASSLGQGGYNEQFF

j_call: TRBJ1-2
d_call: -
v_call: TRBV4-1
clone_size: once
cdr3_length: 12
cdr3_nt: TGCGCCAGCAGCCAGGGGGGAGGCGGCTACACCTTC
cdr3_aa: CASSQGGGGYTF

j_call: TRBJ2-2
d_call: -
v_call: TRBV10-2
clone_size: -
cdr3_length: 15
cdr3_nt: TGCGCCAGCGCGCTCAAGGGGCCAAACACCGGGGAGCTGTTTTTT
cdr3_aa: CASALKGPNTGELFF

j_call: TRBJ2-7
d_call: -
v_call: TRBV25-1
clone_size: -
cdr3_length: 13
cdr3_nt: TGTGCCAGCACCCCGTCCGACGGGTACGAGCAGTACTTC
cdr3_aa: CASTPSDGYEQYF

j_call: TRBJ1-6
d_call: -
v_call: TRBV11-2
clone_size: -
cdr3_length: 15
cdr3_nt: TGTGCCAGCAGCTTAGCCGGGGGGCAGTATTCACCCCTCCACTTT
cdr3_aa: CASSLAGGQYSPLHF

j_call: TRBJ2-2
d_call: -
v_call: TRBV9
clone_size: -
cdr3_length: 13
cdr3_nt: TGTGCCAGCAGTGGGGGCGGGCGCGGGGAGCTGTTTTTT
cdr3_aa: CASSGGGRGELFF

j_call: TRBJ1-1
d_call: TRBD1
v_call: TRBV6-1
clone_size: -
cdr3_length: 14
cdr3_nt: TGTGCCAGCTCGCCAGACAGGGGTTGGACTGAAGCTTTCTTT
cdr3_aa: CASSPDRGWTEAFF

j_call: TRBJ2-1
d_call: TRBD2
v_call: TRBV30
clone_size: -
cdr3_length: 15
cdr3_nt: TGTGCCTGGACCCCAAGCCTAGCGGACTACAATGAGCAGTTCTTC
cdr3_aa: CAWTPSLADYNEQFF

j_call: TRBJ1-6
d_call: -
v_call: TRBV6-5
clone_size: -
cdr3_length: 13
cdr3_nt: TGTGCCAGCAGTTACGGGGCGGCTGCCAACCTCCACTTT
cdr3_aa: CASSYGAAANLHF

j_call: TRBJ2-1
d_call: -
v_call: TRBV12-5
clone_size: -
cdr3_length: 14
cdr3_nt: TGTGCTAGTGGCCTCTGGGAGAGCTACAATGAGCAGTTCTTC
cdr3_aa: CASGLWESYNEQFF

j_call: TRBJ2-7
d_call: TRBD2
v_call: TRBV28
clone_size: -
cdr3_length: 15
cdr3_nt: TGTGCCAGCAGTTTCGAGCCAGCGGGGGGGTACGAGCAGTACTTC
cdr3_aa: CASSFEPAGGYEQYF

j_call: TRBJ2-7
d_call: TRBD1
v_call: TRBV6-6
clone_size: once
cdr3_length: 15
cdr3_nt: TGTGCCAGCAGTTACTCGCGACAGGGTGGTTACGAGCAGTACTTC
cdr3_aa: CASSYSRQGGYEQYF

j_call: TRBJ2-2
d_call: TRBD1
v_call: TRBV27
clone_size: -
cdr3_length: 15
cdr3_nt: TGTGCCAGCAGTTTTGGGGACAGGGAGTCCGGGGAGCTGTTTTTT
cdr3_aa: CASSFGDRESGELFF

j_call: TRBJ2-7
d_call: -
v_call: TRBV27
clone_size: -
cdr3_length: 12
cdr3_nt: TGTGCCAGCGGAATCAGGGCGTACGAGCAGTACTTC
cdr3_aa: CASGIRAYEQYF